One sample yielded the 2 T cell receptor beta chains listed below, sequenced in a study of blood T cell repertoires in COVID-19. The repertoire was sequenced with immunoSEQ multiplex PCR; TCRdb's copy has only in-frame clones and lacks some. This table holds 300,000 to 400,000 clones, more than 80% found once. The sample was PBMCs or T cells enriched from blood (not recorded which). These receptors were obtained from a man between 18 and 29 years old who had recovered from COVID-19.

The chain is built from TRBV6-5 and TRBJ1-2, with D maybe TRBD1 (5 bases). The V gene lost 2 bases and the J gene lost 4 bases, with 8 bases spanning the gap. Germline-derived CDR1 and CDR2 are MNHEY and SVGAGI. This CDR3 is built from 13 residues. The CDR3 region has the DNA TGTGCCAGCAGTTACGGAGGGGCCTATGGCTACACCTTC. Residues: CASSYGGAYGYTF.

The chain has TRBV6-5 and TRBJ2-7, with D possibly matching TRBD1 (5 bases). Per germline, CDR1 MNHEY and CDR2 SVGAGI. This CDR3 has 13 residues. V was shortened by 6 bases and J by 2 bases, with 11 bases between the two germline ends. CDR3 region: CASSLQVTYEQYF. Written as DNA, the CDR3 is TGTGCCAGCAGCCTACAGGTGACCTACGAGCAGTACTTC.